These T cell receptor beta chains were read from a single sample in a study of cytomegalovirus exposure and HLA in healthy donors. Libraries were prepared by immunoSEQ multiplex PCR; TCRdb keeps only in-frame clonotypes and omits some of them. The table lists some 140,000 clones, 75% to 90% of them singletons, with around 9% in the top ten. The specimen was PBMCs. Every receptor here comes from a woman younger than 35 in good health and CMV-seropositive. CDR3s leave out the opening cysteine and the closing phenylalanine or tryptophan.

j_call | v_call | cdr3_aa
TRBJ1-2 | TRBV2 | ASSDIGSGYYGYT
TRBJ2-1 | TRBV2 | ASAPGLMSGEQF
TRBJ1-5 | TRBV2 | ASSEAPRVGQPQH
TRBJ2-1 | TRBV9 | ASSVVGFTAYNEQF
TRBJ2-7 | TRBV20-1 | SASGTYEQY
TRBJ1-1 | TRBV2 | ASSHTGTGELNTEAF
TRBJ2-5 | TRBV7-8 | ASSLRPNRVGETQY
TRBJ2-1 | TRBV6-1 | ASREAPGVLGNEQF
TRBJ2-1 | TRBV7-9 | ASSFTRETF
TRBJ1-1 | TRBV6-1 | ASSDWNTEAF
TRBJ2-7 | TRBV5-8 | ASSQPDGDRGGQY
TRBJ1-1 | TRBV5-4 | ASLARGGNTEAF
TRBJ1-1 | TRBV5-1 | ASSLYQGTNTEAF
TRBJ1-1 | TRBV7-6 | ASSQSVQGSLNTEAF
TRBJ1-4 | TRBV30 | AWGRGGGEKLF
TRBJ1-2 | TRBV28 | ASSLFTGGYGYT
TRBJ1-1 | TRBV27 | ASSERRSTEAF
TRBJ2-7 | TRBV19 | ASSRSGQGAYEQY
TRBJ2-7 | TRBV5-4 | ASSLRSGVGEQY
TRBJ1-4 | TRBV6-5 | ASSYGGGYGEKLF
TRBJ1-1 | TRBV5-4 | ASRGHMNTEAF
TRBJ1-2 | TRBV9 | ASSVAGTRNGYT
TRBJ1-5 | TRBV7-2 | ASSFTVNQPQH